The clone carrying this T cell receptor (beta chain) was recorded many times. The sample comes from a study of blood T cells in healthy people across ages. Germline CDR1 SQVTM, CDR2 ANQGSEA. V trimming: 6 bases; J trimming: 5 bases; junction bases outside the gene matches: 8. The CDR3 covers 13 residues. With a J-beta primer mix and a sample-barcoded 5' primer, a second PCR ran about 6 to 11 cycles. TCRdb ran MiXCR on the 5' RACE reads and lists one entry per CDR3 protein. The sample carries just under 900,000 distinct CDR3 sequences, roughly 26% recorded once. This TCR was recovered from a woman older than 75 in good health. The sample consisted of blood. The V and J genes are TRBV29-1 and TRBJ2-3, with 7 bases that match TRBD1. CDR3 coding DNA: TGCAGCGTATACCGGGACAGAAGAGATACGCAGTATTTT. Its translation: CSVYRDRRDTQYF.